The rows below give T cell receptor beta chains drawn from one sample of a study. TCRdb ran MiXCR on the 5' RACE reads and lists one entry per CDR3 protein. Of about 60,000 distinct CDR3 sequences listed, around 30% were seen once; the top ten hold around 2%. The sequencing sample was made of tumor-infiltrating naive CD4+ T cells sorted from the breast tumor. The receptors stem from a female donor with breast cancer. The CDR3 runs from the conserved cysteine through the conserved F or W. A D gene is named only where the DNA matches it firmly. Some rows mark clone size as missing; the rest say once, few, many or name a class of expanded clone.

DNA: TGCGCCAGCAGCCTCTCTAGGTTGGGGGAGAACACCGGGGGGCTGTTTTTT; CDR3: CASSLSRLGENTGGLFF; D: NA; V: TRBV4-1; size: once; J: TRBJ2-2
DNA: TGCAGTGCTAGAGATCCTAACGGAGGGGCCTACGAGCAGTACTTC; CDR3: CSARDPNGGAYEQYF; D: NA; V: TRBV20-1; size: many; J: TRBJ2-7
DNA: TGCAGTGCTGGAGGAACTAGTAGAATGTCCACGCAGTACTTT; CDR3: CSAGGTSRMSTQYF; D: NA; V: TRBV20-1; size: NA; J: TRBJ2-3
DNA: TGTGCCAGCAGCTCTTCAGGACAGGTTGCTAATTCACCCCTCCACTTT; CDR3: CASSSSGQVANSPLHF; D: TRBD1; V: TRBV9; size: NA; J: TRBJ1-6
DNA: TGTGCCAGCAGTGAAACCCTTTTGATCTCTGGGGCCAACGTCCTGACTTTC; CDR3: CASSETLLISGANVLTF; D: NA; V: TRBV6-1; size: NA; J: TRBJ2-6
DNA: TGTGCCAGCAGTGTCCTGGGGGAGACCCAGTACTTC; CDR3: CASSVLGETQYF; D: NA; V: TRBV6-1; size: many; J: TRBJ2-5
DNA: TGCAGCGTTGCCCGAGGGGCGCAGGTGGCAACTGAAGCTTTCTTT; CDR3: CSVARGAQVATEAFF; D: NA; V: TRBV29-1; size: many; J: TRBJ1-1
DNA: TGTGCCACCAGTGACGGGGTGATGGCTTTCTTT; CDR3: CATSDGVMAFF; D: NA; V: TRBV24-1; size: NA; J: TRBJ1-1
DNA: TGTGCCAGCAGCCGATGGGGGGGCAAGAACACCGGGGAGCTGTTTTTT; CDR3: CASSRWGGKNTGELFF; D: NA; V: TRBV9; size: NA; J: TRBJ2-2
DNA: TGTGCCAGCAGTTTAGGTGTGGGGGGCGCGACTGAAGCTTTCTTT; CDR3: CASSLGVGGATEAFF; D: NA; V: TRBV27; size: few; J: TRBJ1-1
DNA: TGTGCCAGCAGCTTACGGGGGGATGAGCAGTTCTTC; CDR3: CASSLRGDEQFF; D: TRBD2; V: TRBV7-9; size: NA; J: TRBJ2-1
DNA: TGTGCCACTAAGGAACCGAACACTGAAGCTTTCTTT; CDR3: CATKEPNTEAFF; D: NA; V: TRBV10-3; size: few; J: TRBJ1-1
DNA: TGCAGTGCTAGGATGATGAGGGTGGATTATGGCTACACCTTC; CDR3: CSARMMRVDYGYTF; D: NA; V: TRBV20-1; size: NA; J: TRBJ1-2
DNA: TGCAGCGTTGACCAGGGGGCGACTGAAGCTTTCTTT; CDR3: CSVDQGATEAFF; D: TRBD1; V: TRBV29-1; size: NA; J: TRBJ1-1
DNA: TGCGCCAGCAGCCAAGGGGTCGGGGGGGCGGTAGAGCAGTTCTTC; CDR3: CASSQGVGGAVEQFF; D: TRBD2; V: TRBV4-1; size: few; J: TRBJ2-1
DNA: TGTGCCAGTAGTATTTTCGGGGACAGGGGATCTGGGGCCAACGTCCTGACTTTC; CDR3: CASSIFGDRGSGANVLTF; D: TRBD1; V: TRBV19; size: NA; J: TRBJ2-6
DNA: TGTGCCAGCAGCGGAGACCCCGGGACAGGTCTTAATGAAAAACTGTTTTTT; CDR3: CASSGDPGTGLNEKLFF; D: TRBD1; V: TRBV9; size: NA; J: TRBJ1-4
DNA: TGTGCCAGCAGTCTCAGTTATAGCAATCAGCCCCAGCATTTT; CDR3: CASSLSYSNQPQHF; D: NA; V: TRBV27; size: NA; J: TRBJ1-5
DNA: TGCAGTGCTAGGTTAGCGGGAGCCAAAGTCTACAATGAGCAGTTCTTC; CDR3: CSARLAGAKVYNEQFF; D: TRBD2; V: TRBV20-1; size: many; J: TRBJ2-1
DNA: TGTGCCAGCAGCCCAAAGGGAAACATTCAGTACTTC; CDR3: CASSPKGNIQYF; D: NA; V: TRBV7-2; size: few; J: TRBJ2-4
DNA: TGCAGTGCTACCATACCTGAGACGGGGGGATCAGAAGCTTTCTTT; CDR3: CSATIPETGGSEAFF; D: NA; V: TRBV20-1; size: NA; J: TRBJ1-1
DNA: TGTGCCACCAGCAGTCGACGACTTTTAGCGGCCTCCTACAATGAGCAGTTCTTC; CDR3: CATSSRRLLAASYNEQFF; D: NA; V: TRBV15; size: many; J: TRBJ2-1
DNA: TGTGCCAGCAGCCCCCTTCGCGAGCAGTACTTC; CDR3: CASSPLREQYF; D: NA; V: TRBV7-2; size: NA; J: TRBJ2-7
DNA: TGTGCCAGCAGCCGCCAGCAGGGTGTCGCAGATACGCAGTATTTT; CDR3: CASSRQQGVADTQYF; D: NA; V: TRBV7-3; size: medium-sized; J: TRBJ2-3
DNA: TGTGCCAGCGGGGGGGCTAGCGCAACGAACACCGGGGAGCTGTTTTTT; CDR3: CASGGASATNTGELFF; D: NA; V: TRBV6-2/TRBV6-3; size: many; J: TRBJ2-2
DNA: TGTGCCAGCAGTTTTACCGTCGGAAACAATGAGCAGTTCTTC; CDR3: CASSFTVGNNEQFF; D: NA; V: TRBV12-3/TRBV12-4; size: NA; J: TRBJ2-1
DNA: TGCGCCAGCAGCTTGGCCCGTTTTCGTTTGGAAGAGACCCAGTACTTC; CDR3: CASSLARFRLEETQYF; D: NA; V: TRBV5-1; size: NA; J: TRBJ2-5
DNA: TGTGCCACCAGTGACCCATCACGCGGCGGACGAGAAAAACTGTTTTTT; CDR3: CATSDPSRGGREKLFF; D: NA; V: TRBV24-1; size: many; J: TRBJ1-4
DNA: TGTGCCAGCAGCCCAGCCGGTAGGATAGCGGGAGATAATGAGCAGTTCTTC; CDR3: CASSPAGRIAGDNEQFF; D: TRBD2; V: TRBV7-2; size: NA; J: TRBJ2-1
DNA: TGTGCCACCAGTTTGGGGTGGACGACAGGGCTCACTAACTATGGCTACACCTTC; CDR3: CATSLGWTTGLTNYGYTF; D: TRBD1; V: TRBV24-1; size: once; J: TRBJ1-2
DNA: TGTGCCAGCGCGGCGGGAGTTCAGCAGTTCTTC; CDR3: CASAAGVQQFF; D: TRBD2; V: TRBV2; size: many; J: TRBJ2-1
DNA: TGCGCCAGCAGCGTACCTAAGGGCAGGGATCAGCCCCAGCATTTT; CDR3: CASSVPKGRDQPQHF; D: NA; V: TRBV5-1; size: NA; J: TRBJ1-5
DNA: TGTGCCAGCAGTTTAAGTACAGGGATACACGAGCAGTACTTC; CDR3: CASSLSTGIHEQYF; D: NA; V: TRBV27; size: NA; J: TRBJ2-7
DNA: TGTGCCAGCAGCGCCCACCCTGAGGCAGACTATGGCTACACCTTC; CDR3: CASSAHPEADYGYTF; D: NA; V: TRBV7-2; size: NA; J: TRBJ1-2
DNA: TGTGCCAGCAGTGAAAGTAATACTCGCTCCTACGAGCAGTACTTC; CDR3: CASSESNTRSYEQYF; D: NA; V: TRBV5-5; size: NA; J: TRBJ2-7
DNA: TGCGCCAGCAGTCTGGGGAGGCCCAACTACGAGCAGTACTTC; CDR3: CASSLGRPNYEQYF; D: NA; V: TRBV28; size: NA; J: TRBJ2-7
DNA: TGTGCCAGCAGTTATCGGGACAGCTATGGCTACACCTTC; CDR3: CASSYRDSYGYTF; D: TRBD1; V: TRBV6-5; size: NA; J: TRBJ1-2
DNA: TGTGCCAGCAGCTTGGAAGGGGGGGCCTCCAATTCACCCCTCCACTTT; CDR3: CASSLEGGASNSPLHF; D: NA; V: TRBV5-5; size: NA; J: TRBJ1-6
DNA: TGCGCCAGCAGTCTTATGGGCCGAAGCTCTGGAAACACCATATATTTT; CDR3: CASSLMGRSSGNTIYF; D: NA; V: TRBV5-1; size: few; J: TRBJ1-3
DNA: TGTGCCAGCAGCTTAGCCCTAGCGGGCTCCTACAAGGAGCAGTTCTTC; CDR3: CASSLALAGSYKEQFF; D: TRBD2; V: TRBV7-9; size: NA; J: TRBJ2-1
DNA: TGCAGTGCTAGAGATTACGTAGGCCTCCAAGAGACCCAGTACTTC; CDR3: CSARDYVGLQETQYF; D: NA; V: TRBV20-1; size: few; J: TRBJ2-5